A selection of T cell receptor beta chains follows, all from one sample in a study of T cell changes during pregnancy in multiple sclerosis. Assay: immunoSEQ multiplex PCR; the TCRdb copy retains only in-frame clones and omits some. The sample carries tens of thousands of clones, roughly 92% recorded once. This sample comprised CD8+ T cells from peripheral blood mononuclear cells, obtained in the third trimester of pregnancy. The receptors shown here come from a female donor in good health, enrolled as a control in a pregnancy study. Each CDR3 is given with its conserved first and last residue. The D gene is left open where the match is weak. Clone size is stated in some rows and not others, as once, few, many or a class when expanded.

J | D | V | size | DNA | CDR3
TRBJ1-2 | . | TRBV5-1 | . | TGCGCCAGCAGCCCAGGGACAAGTATGAACTATGGCTACACCTTC | CASSPGTSMNYGYTF
TRBJ1-5 | . | TRBV5-1 | . | TGCGCCAGCAGCGTTGCAGACAATCAGCCCCAGCATTTT | CASSVADNQPQHF
TRBJ1-4 | TRBD1 | TRBV9 | . | TGTGCCAGCAGCGTAGGAAGGACAGGGGAAGAAAAACTGTTTTTT | CASSVGRTGEEKLFF
TRBJ2-7 | . | TRBV4-3 | . | TGCGCCAGCAGCCAAGACCCGACAGGACCCTACGAGCAGTACTTC | CASSQDPTGPYEQYF
TRBJ2-7 | TRBD1 | TRBV4-3 | . | TGCGCCAGCAGCCAAATCCTCCAGGGGGCAAAGTACTTC | CASSQILQGAKYF
TRBJ1-1 | . | TRBV4-1 | few | TGCGCCAGCAGCCCCCCGGTCCGAGCGGGCACTGAAGCTTTCTTT | CASSPPVRAGTEAFF
TRBJ2-7 | TRBD1 | TRBV9 | few | TGTGCCAGCAGCGCCGGGGACAGCTACGAGCAGTACTTC | CASSAGDSYEQYF
TRBJ2-2 | TRBD1 | TRBV6-5 | . | TGTGCCAGCAGTTTGACAGGGGGCAACACCGGGGAGCTGTTTTTT | CASSLTGGNTGELFF
TRBJ2-7 | . | TRBV27 | . | TGTGCCAGCGGCCTCAGCTACGAGCAGTACTTC | CASGLSYEQYF
TRBJ1-1 | . | TRBV12-5 | once | TGTGCTAGTGGTTTGCCGGGAGAAGCTTTCTTT | CASGLPGEAFF
TRBJ2-7 | . | TRBV14 | . | TGTGCCAGCAGCCTACACCTCTCCTACGAGCAGTACTTC | CASSLHLSYEQYF
TRBJ1-2 | TRBD1 | TRBV9 | . | TGTGCCAGCAGCGTAGACAGGGGGTCCTATGGCTACACCTTC | CASSVDRGSYGYTF
TRBJ1-1 | . | TRBV19 | few | TGTGCCAGTAGTATTAATGGGGCGCACACTGAAGCTTTCTTT | CASSINGAHTEAFF